This T cell receptor beta chain was found in a study of shared clonotypes between healthy human individuals. Naive CD8 cells lacked CD45RO, underwent positive selection for CCR7 and left out terminally differentiated effector memory CD45RA+ cells. Measured with immunoSEQ multiplex PCR; TCRdb has only the in-frame clones, and not every one. The repertoire includes hundreds of thousands of clones, about 95% of them detected once, and more than 0.085% sits in the top ten. This clone was observed a single time. This CDR3 is 13 amino acids long. Germline CDR1 SGDLS, CDR2 YYNGEE. Trimming pared 0 bases from V and 3 bases from J, leaving 7 bases between.

This TCR was recovered from a woman under 40 in good health. V usage is TRBV9 and J usage is TRBJ2-7, with a possible D match to TRBD2 (5 bases). The sample consisted of naive CD8+ T cells sorted from blood. The CDR3 nucleotides read TGTGCCAGCAGCGTAGGGACTCTCTACGAGCAGTACTTC. Amino acids: CASSVGTLYEQYF.